These T cell receptor beta chains were read from a single sample in a study of beta chain features in type 1 diabetes. Clones were sequenced by immunoSEQ multiplex PCR, and TCRdb holds only the in-frame ones, with some missing. The data contain about 250,000 clones, 12% to 15% of them seen just once; the ten biggest clones take up roughly 0.024%. The sequenced sample consisted of naive CD4+ T cells from blood. The receptor source for this set is a woman between 40 and 50 years old in good health. Each CDR3 is given with its conserved first and last residue. Each record gives: D gene, V gene, J gene, clone size, CDR3 DNA, CDR3 protein. The D gene is left open where the match is weak. Clone size, where shown, is once, few, many, or a class for clones that have expanded.

d_call: TRBD2
v_call: TRBV25-1
j_call: TRBJ2-5
clone_size: few
cdr3_nt: TGTGCCAGCAGATTAGGGACTAGCCAAGAGACCCAGTACTTC
cdr3_aa: CASRLGTSQETQYF

d_call: TRBD1
v_call: TRBV5-6
j_call: TRBJ1-1
clone_size: few
cdr3_nt: TGTGCCAGCAGCTCATACAGGGGGCTGAACACTGAAGCTTTCTTT
cdr3_aa: CASSSYRGLNTEAFF

d_call: TRBD2
v_call: TRBV5-1
j_call: TRBJ2-1
clone_size: .
cdr3_nt: TGCGCCAGCAGCTTGCTAGCGGGGGTGAATAATGAGCAGTTCTTC
cdr3_aa: CASSLLAGVNNEQFF

d_call: TRBD1
v_call: TRBV7-9
j_call: TRBJ2-5
clone_size: .
cdr3_nt: TGTGCCAGCAGCTTGGGGGGACAGGGGCAAGAGACCCAGTACTTC
cdr3_aa: CASSLGGQGQETQYF

d_call: TRBD2
v_call: TRBV6-6
j_call: TRBJ2-1
clone_size: few
cdr3_nt: TGTGCCAGCAGTTACCCATATAGCGGGGGGGGTGAGCAGTTCTTC
cdr3_aa: CASSYPYSGGGEQFF

d_call: .
v_call: TRBV7-8
j_call: TRBJ2-1
clone_size: few
cdr3_nt: TGTGCCAGCAGCTTCCGGCAGGGCTCCTACAATGAGCAGTTCTTC
cdr3_aa: CASSFRQGSYNEQFF

d_call: .
v_call: TRBV19
j_call: TRBJ1-2
clone_size: .
cdr3_nt: TGTGCCAGTAGTATTTTGTCAGGGGCAAGCGGCTACACCTTC
cdr3_aa: CASSILSGASGYTF

d_call: TRBD1
v_call: TRBV18
j_call: TRBJ1-2
clone_size: few
cdr3_nt: TGTGCCAGCTCACCGGGGACAGGGTTATCGGACTATGGCTACACCTTC
cdr3_aa: CASSPGTGLSDYGYTF

d_call: .
v_call: TRBV19
j_call: TRBJ2-5
clone_size: .
cdr3_nt: TGTGCCAGTAGTATTACCGTCCTTGTGGAGGAGACCCAGTACTTC
cdr3_aa: CASSITVLVEETQYF

d_call: TRBD1
v_call: TRBV6-5
j_call: TRBJ2-4
clone_size: once
cdr3_nt: TGTGCCAGCAGTTTCAGGGGGCTAGCCAAAAACATTCAGTACTTC
cdr3_aa: CASSFRGLAKNIQYF

d_call: TRBD2
v_call: TRBV9
j_call: TRBJ2-2
clone_size: few
cdr3_nt: TGTGCCAGCAGCGTAGGACTAGCGGGGAAAAACACCGGGGAGCTGTTTTTT
cdr3_aa: CASSVGLAGKNTGELFF

d_call: TRBD2
v_call: TRBV4-3
j_call: TRBJ2-3
clone_size: many
cdr3_nt: TGCGCCAGCAGCCAAAGACTAGCGGGTCGAGATACGCAGTATTTT
cdr3_aa: CASSQRLAGRDTQYF

d_call: TRBD1
v_call: TRBV5-1
j_call: TRBJ2-3
clone_size: .
cdr3_nt: TGCGCCAGCAGCTGGGGACGGACAGGGGGCTTGGATACGCAGTATTTT
cdr3_aa: CASSWGRTGGLDTQYF

d_call: TRBD1
v_call: TRBV5-1
j_call: TRBJ2-5
clone_size: few
cdr3_nt: TGCGCCAGCAGAATAGGGACAGGGGGCCGAGAGACCCAGTACTTC
cdr3_aa: CASRIGTGGRETQYF

d_call: TRBD2
v_call: TRBV5-1
j_call: TRBJ2-7
clone_size: .
cdr3_nt: TGCGCCAGCAGCTTGACTAGCGGCACCTACGAGCAGTACTTC
cdr3_aa: CASSLTSGTYEQYF

d_call: TRBD1
v_call: TRBV11-2
j_call: TRBJ1-2
clone_size: .
cdr3_nt: TGTGCCAGCAGCGCCCGTTCCCCGGGACAGGGGAACTATGGCTACACCTTC
cdr3_aa: CASSARSPGQGNYGYTF

d_call: TRBD1
v_call: TRBV19
j_call: TRBJ1-2
clone_size: .
cdr3_nt: TGTGCCAGTAGTTCACGGACAGGGTTTCATGGCTACACCTTC
cdr3_aa: CASSSRTGFHGYTF

d_call: .
v_call: TRBV6-6
j_call: TRBJ2-7
clone_size: few
cdr3_nt: TGTGCCAGCTCCGGACAGCCAATCTACGAGCAGTACTTC
cdr3_aa: CASSGQPIYEQYF

d_call: .
v_call: TRBV11-2
j_call: TRBJ2-7
clone_size: .
cdr3_nt: TGTGCCAGCAGCTTAATCGGTCACTCCTACGAGCAGTACTTC
cdr3_aa: CASSLIGHSYEQYF

d_call: .
v_call: TRBV2
j_call: TRBJ1-1
clone_size: .
cdr3_nt: TGTGCCAGCAGGGGCCAAGGGGCACCTGCCGCTGAAGCTTTCTTT
cdr3_aa: CASRGQGAPAAEAFF

d_call: .
v_call: TRBV7-2
j_call: TRBJ1-4
clone_size: few
cdr3_nt: TGTGCCAGCAGCCGCGGCCCGGGGGCAACTAATGAAAAACTGTTTTTT
cdr3_aa: CASSRGPGATNEKLFF

d_call: TRBD2
v_call: TRBV10-3
j_call: TRBJ2-3
clone_size: .
cdr3_nt: TGTGCCATCAGTGGGACTAGCGGGGACACAGATACGCAGTATTTT
cdr3_aa: CAISGTSGDTDTQYF

d_call: TRBD1
v_call: TRBV6-1
j_call: TRBJ2-1
clone_size: few
cdr3_nt: TGTGCCAGCTCGGGACAGGGGTGGTACGACAATGAGCAGTTCTTC
cdr3_aa: CASSGQGWYDNEQFF

d_call: .
v_call: TRBV21-1
j_call: TRBJ2-3
clone_size: few
cdr3_nt: TGTGCCAGCAGCATACGTGGGACGGACAGCCTTGCCACAGATACGCAGTATTTT
cdr3_aa: CASSIRGTDSLATDTQYF

d_call: TRBD1
v_call: TRBV19
j_call: TRBJ2-2
clone_size: few
cdr3_nt: TGTGCCAGTAGTTATGGACAGGGGCAAAGAAACACCGGGGAGCTGTTTTTT
cdr3_aa: CASSYGQGQRNTGELFF

d_call: TRBD2
v_call: TRBV7-7
j_call: TRBJ2-1
clone_size: few
cdr3_nt: TGTGCCGTCCGGGAGGGAGGCGGTGAGCAGTTCTTC
cdr3_aa: CAVREGGGEQFF

d_call: TRBD2
v_call: TRBV29-1
j_call: TRBJ2-3
clone_size: .
cdr3_nt: TGCAGCGTTGAGACTAGCGGGGGTGTGGATACGCAGTATTTT
cdr3_aa: CSVETSGGVDTQYF

d_call: TRBD2
v_call: TRBV5-4
j_call: TRBJ2-5
clone_size: few
cdr3_nt: TGTGCCAGCAGCCAAGTAGCGGGGGGGCCACGAGAGACCCAGTACTTC
cdr3_aa: CASSQVAGGPRETQYF

d_call: TRBD1
v_call: TRBV19
j_call: TRBJ1-5
clone_size: few
cdr3_nt: TGTGCCAGTAGTATGTCTAGGGGACAGGGGGCAGGGCAGCCCCAGCATTTT
cdr3_aa: CASSMSRGQGAGQPQHF

d_call: .
v_call: TRBV6-5
j_call: TRBJ2-7
clone_size: .
cdr3_nt: TGTGCCAGCAGGGACAGCTACGAGCAGTACTTC
cdr3_aa: CASRDSYEQYF

d_call: TRBD1
v_call: TRBV18
j_call: TRBJ1-2
clone_size: few
cdr3_nt: TGTGCCAGCTCATCCCCACGGGACAGGGTGGGCTATGGCTACACCTTC
cdr3_aa: CASSSPRDRVGYGYTF

d_call: .
v_call: TRBV5-1
j_call: TRBJ1-1
clone_size: .
cdr3_nt: TGCGCCAGCAGCTTGGCGCCCGGGACACAAGGGAACACTGAAGCTTTCTTT
cdr3_aa: CASSLAPGTQGNTEAFF